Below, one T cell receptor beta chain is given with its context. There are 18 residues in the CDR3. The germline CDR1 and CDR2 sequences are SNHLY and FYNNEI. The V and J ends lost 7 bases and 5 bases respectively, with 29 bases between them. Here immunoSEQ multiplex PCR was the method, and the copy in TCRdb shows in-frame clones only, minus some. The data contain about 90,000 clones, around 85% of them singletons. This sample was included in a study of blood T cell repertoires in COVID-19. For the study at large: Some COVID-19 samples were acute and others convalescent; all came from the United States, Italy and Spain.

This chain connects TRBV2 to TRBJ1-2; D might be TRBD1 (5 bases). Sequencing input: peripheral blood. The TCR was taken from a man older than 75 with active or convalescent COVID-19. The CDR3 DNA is TGTGCCAGCAACGCCCGAGTGGGGGGGGGAAATTCCGTTTATGGCTACACCTTC. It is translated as CASNARVGGGNSVYGYTF.